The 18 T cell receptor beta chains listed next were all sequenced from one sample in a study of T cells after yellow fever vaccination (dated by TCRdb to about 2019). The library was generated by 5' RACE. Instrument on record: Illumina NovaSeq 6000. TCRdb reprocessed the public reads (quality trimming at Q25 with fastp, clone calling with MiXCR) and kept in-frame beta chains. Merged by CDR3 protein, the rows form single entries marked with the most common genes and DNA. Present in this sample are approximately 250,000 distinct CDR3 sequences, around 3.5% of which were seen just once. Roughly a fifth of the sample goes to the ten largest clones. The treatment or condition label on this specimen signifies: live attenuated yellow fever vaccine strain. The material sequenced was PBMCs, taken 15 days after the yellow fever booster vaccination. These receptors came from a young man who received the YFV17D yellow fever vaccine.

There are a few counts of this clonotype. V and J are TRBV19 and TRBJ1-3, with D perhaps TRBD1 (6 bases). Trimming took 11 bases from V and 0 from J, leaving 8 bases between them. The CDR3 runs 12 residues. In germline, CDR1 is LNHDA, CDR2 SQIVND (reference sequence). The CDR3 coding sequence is TGTGCCTCACAGGGCTCTGGAAACACCATATATTTT. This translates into CASQGSGNTIYF.

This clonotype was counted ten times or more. Here the CDR3 reads CASSPLRQRTSSYNEQFF. CDR3 bases: TGTGCCAGCAGTCCCCTCCGACAGCGCACAAGCTCCTACAATGAGCAGTTCTTC. The chain couples TRBV6-2 or TRBV6-3 to TRBJ2-1, with a tentative D call TRBD1 (5 bases). The ends were cut back, 5 bases at V and 0 bases at J, with 20 bases in the middle. Germline loops: CDR1 MNHEY, CDR2 SVGEGT. The CDR3 covers 18 residues.

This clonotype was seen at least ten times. The CDR3 coding sequence is TGTGCCAGCAGGGACTCAACCTTTGGGGGCACTGAAGCTTTCTTT. The encoded protein is CASRDSTFGGTEAFF. The chain is built from TRBV12-3 or TRBV12-4 and TRBJ1-1; tentatively, D is TRBD1 (5 bases). V lost 6 bases and J lost 4, with 18 bases in between. The CDR3 extends over 15 amino acids.

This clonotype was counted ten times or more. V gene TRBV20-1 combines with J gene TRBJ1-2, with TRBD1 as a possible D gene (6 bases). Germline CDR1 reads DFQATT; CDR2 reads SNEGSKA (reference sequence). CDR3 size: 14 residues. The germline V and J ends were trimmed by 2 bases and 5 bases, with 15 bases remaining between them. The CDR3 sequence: CSARSHRAPYGYTF. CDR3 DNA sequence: TGCAGTGCTAGATCCCACAGGGCCCCTTATGGCTACACCTTC.

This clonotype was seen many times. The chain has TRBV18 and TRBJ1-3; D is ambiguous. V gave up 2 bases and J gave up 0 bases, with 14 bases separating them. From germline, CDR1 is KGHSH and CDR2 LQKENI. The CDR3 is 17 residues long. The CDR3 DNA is TGTGCCAGCTCACCATATAGGAGCGGCAGCTCTGGAAACACCATATATTTT. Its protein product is CASSPYRSGSSGNTIYF.

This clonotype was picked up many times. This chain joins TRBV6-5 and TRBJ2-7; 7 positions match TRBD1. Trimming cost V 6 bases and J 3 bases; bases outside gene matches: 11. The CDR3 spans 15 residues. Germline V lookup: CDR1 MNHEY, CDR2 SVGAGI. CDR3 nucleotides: TGTGCCAGCAGCGATGGACAGGCCGTTGTCTACGAGCAGTACTTC. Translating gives CASSDGQAVVYEQYF.

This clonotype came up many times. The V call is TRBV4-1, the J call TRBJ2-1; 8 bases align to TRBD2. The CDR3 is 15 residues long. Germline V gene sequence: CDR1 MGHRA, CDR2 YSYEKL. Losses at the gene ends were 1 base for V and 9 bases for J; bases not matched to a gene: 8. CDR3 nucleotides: TGCGCCAGCAGCCAAGCAGGGCGGGGGGTGGGTGAGCAGTTCTTC. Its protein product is CASSQAGRGVGEQFF.

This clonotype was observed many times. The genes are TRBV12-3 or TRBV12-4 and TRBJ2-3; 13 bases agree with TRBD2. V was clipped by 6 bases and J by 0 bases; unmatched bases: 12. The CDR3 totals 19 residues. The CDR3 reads CASSPRLAGGYTSTDTQYF. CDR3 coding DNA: TGTGCCAGCAGCCCTAGACTAGCGGGGGGCTACACTAGCACAGATACGCAGTATTTT.

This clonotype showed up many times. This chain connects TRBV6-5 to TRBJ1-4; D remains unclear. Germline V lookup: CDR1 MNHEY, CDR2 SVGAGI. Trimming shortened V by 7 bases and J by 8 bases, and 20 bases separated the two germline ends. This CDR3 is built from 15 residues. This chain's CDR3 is CASIGRAGSVEKLFF. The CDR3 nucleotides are TGTGCCAGCATTGGGCGGGCGGGGTCGGTCGAAAAACTGTTTTTT.

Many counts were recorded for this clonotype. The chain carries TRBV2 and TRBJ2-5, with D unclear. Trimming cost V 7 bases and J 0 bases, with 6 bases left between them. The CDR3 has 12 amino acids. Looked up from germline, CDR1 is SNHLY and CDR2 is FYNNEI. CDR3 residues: CASNSDQETQYF. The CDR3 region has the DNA TGTGCCAGCAACTCCGACCAAGAGACCCAGTACTTC.

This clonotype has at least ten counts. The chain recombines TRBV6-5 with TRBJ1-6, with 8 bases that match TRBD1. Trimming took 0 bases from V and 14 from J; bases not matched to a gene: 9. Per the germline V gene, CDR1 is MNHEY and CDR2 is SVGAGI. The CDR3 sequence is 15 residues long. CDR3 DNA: TGTGCCAGCAGTTACTCTCGAGGACAGGGATGGGCCCTCCACTTT. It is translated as CASSYSRGQGWALHF.

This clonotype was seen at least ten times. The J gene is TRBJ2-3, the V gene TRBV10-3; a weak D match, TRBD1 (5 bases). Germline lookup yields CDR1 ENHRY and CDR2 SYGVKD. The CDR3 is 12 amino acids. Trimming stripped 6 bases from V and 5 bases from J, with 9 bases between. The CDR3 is CAISETEDTQYF. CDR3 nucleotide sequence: TGTGCCATCAGCGAGACAGAAGATACGCAGTATTTT.

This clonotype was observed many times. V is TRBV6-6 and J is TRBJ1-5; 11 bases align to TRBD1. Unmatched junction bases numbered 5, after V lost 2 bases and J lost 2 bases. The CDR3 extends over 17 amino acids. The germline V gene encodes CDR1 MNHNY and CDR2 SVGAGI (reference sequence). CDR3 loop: CASSYPDRGRGNQPQHF. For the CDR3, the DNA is TGTGCCAGCAGTTACCCGGACAGGGGGCGAGGCAATCAGCCCCAGCATTTT.

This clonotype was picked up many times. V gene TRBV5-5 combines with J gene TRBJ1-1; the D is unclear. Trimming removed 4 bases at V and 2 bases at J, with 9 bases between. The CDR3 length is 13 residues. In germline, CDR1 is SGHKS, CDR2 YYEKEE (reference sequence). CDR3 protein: CASSTQSNTEAFF. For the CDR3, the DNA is TGTGCCAGCAGCACGCAAAGCAACACTGAAGCTTTCTTT.

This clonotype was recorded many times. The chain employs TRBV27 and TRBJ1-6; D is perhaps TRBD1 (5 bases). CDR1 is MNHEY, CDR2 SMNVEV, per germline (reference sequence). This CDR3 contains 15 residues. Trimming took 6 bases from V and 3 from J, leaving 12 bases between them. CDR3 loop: CASRRDGGYNSPLHF. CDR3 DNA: TGTGCCAGCAGACGGGACGGGGGCTATAATTCACCCCTCCACTTT.

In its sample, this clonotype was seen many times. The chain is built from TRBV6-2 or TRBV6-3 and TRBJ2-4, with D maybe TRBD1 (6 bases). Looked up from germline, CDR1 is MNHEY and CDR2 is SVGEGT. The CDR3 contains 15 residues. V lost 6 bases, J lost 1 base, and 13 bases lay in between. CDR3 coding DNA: TGTGCCAGCAGAAAGGACAGACAGGCCAAAAACATTCAGTACTTC. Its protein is CASRKDRQAKNIQYF.

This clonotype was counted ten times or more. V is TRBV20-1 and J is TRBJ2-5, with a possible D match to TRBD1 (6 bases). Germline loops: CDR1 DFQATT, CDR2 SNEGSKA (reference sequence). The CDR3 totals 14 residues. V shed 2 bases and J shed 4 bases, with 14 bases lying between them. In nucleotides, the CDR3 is TGCAGTGCTAGATTAGGGACATCTGCAGAGACCCAGTACTTC. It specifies CSARLGTSAETQYF.

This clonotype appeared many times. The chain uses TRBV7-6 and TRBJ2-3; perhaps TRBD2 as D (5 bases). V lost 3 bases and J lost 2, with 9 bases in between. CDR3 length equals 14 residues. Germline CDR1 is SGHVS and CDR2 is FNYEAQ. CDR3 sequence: CASSFTGNTDTQYF. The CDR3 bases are TGTGCCAGCAGCTTTACGGGGAACACAGATACGCAGTATTTT.